The sequence of this T cell receptor (beta chain) was determined in a study of CD8+CD57+ T cells in acquired aplastic anemia (dated by TCRdb to 2016 to 2018). Broadly, across the study: DNA extracted from sorted CD4+ and CD8+ cells had a mean of around 3 ug, with a range of about 0.18 to 27.4 ug. The paper as a whole reports these results and caveats: Roughly 29 CD8+ CDR3 sequences were found in both patients and controls but appeared to be highly expressed in patients and within the immunodominant clones of the patients. CD8+ Simpson's diversity did not differ significantly between patients and healthy controls (P=0.060).

In the study, sorted CD4+ and CD8+ blood T cells from patients with severe aplastic anemia and from healthy subjects underwent deep sequencing of TCR repertoires. Ficoll-Paque density gradient centrifugation was used to isolate peripheral blood mononuclear cells. CD4+ and CD8+ T cells were sorted by FACS or magnetic beads before DNA extraction. As to this clonotype: No cognate antigen has been identified for it. Base quality data are lacking; no much larger clone is found one base away.

TCR beta VDJ combination and CDR3 sequence profiling used genomic DNA as the template. An Illumina HiSeq 2000 was the platform used for TCR repertoire sequencing. As for how the authors treated the data: Repertoires were assessed using TRBV/TRBJ rearrangement plots, CDR3 size and DJ length profiles, and Simpson's diversity index. Whichever DNA sequence was most abundant in the deep sequencing data was defined as the immunodominant clone. CDR3 amino acid sequences were screened for sharing across subjects and compared with published repertoires and the VDJdb database. Starting from the raw public reads, TCRdb applied fastp trimming at Q25, assembled clones with MiXCR and retained in-frame beta chains. Each entry merges the rows of one CDR3 protein and shows their most common DNA and genes. TCRdb, not the authors, supplied the V and J calls. For this sample there are 150,000 to 200,000 distinct CDR3 sequences; around three fifths appear just once. The ten largest clones take up 35% to 55% of the sample.

Trimming removed 3 bases from V and 5 bases from J; the gene matches leave 10 bases unexplained. The CDR3 contains 15 residues, cysteine and phenylalanine counted. Here the CDR3 DNA is all that survives: 45 bases in frame from base 1. The germline V gene gives CDR1 as SQVTM and CDR2 as ANQGSEA. The sequence was collected from a human donor with severe aplastic anemia or a healthy control (not recorded which). Material: sorted CD4+, CD8+, or CD8+CD57+ T cells (not recorded which) from PBMCs. This chain joins TRBV29-1 to TRBJ2-3, with TRBD2 identical over 8 junction bases. CDR3 loop: CSVEEREFRGDTQYF. The nucleotide sequence reads TGCAGCGTTGAGGAGCGGGAGTTTCGTGGAGATACGCAGTATTTT.